In its sample, the clone carrying this T cell receptor (beta chain) was seen once. Its target is not known. This record belongs to a study of Ad26.COV2.S vaccination and SARS-CoV-2 variants. Study overall: Sample donor was a member of the COV1001 Ad26.COV2.S trial arm. The study's findings and limits: It was vaccine recipients, not placebo recipients, who had the higher spike-specific TCR breadth.

Sequencing used immunoSEQ multiplex PCR; TCRdb keeps in-frame clones, though not all of them. Here the sample spans some 340,000 clones, about 82% being singletons. Treatment meaning: around 19 received Ad26.COV2.S at low or high dose, single or two shots; about five received placebo; per-sample allocation not given. Day 63 after the first vaccine or placebo injection was the time point for sampling. The CDR3 contains 13 residues. The TCR sequence derives from a person between 18 and 60 years old who received the Ad26.COV2.S COVID-19 vaccine or a placebo. This chain links TRBV1 with TRBJ2-1. TRBV1 is listed as a pseudogene. The starting material was peripheral blood, obtained in a trial of Ad26.COV2.S vaccine versus placebo. CDR3 DNA sequence: TGCACCAGCAGCCAAGATCGGGGGCATGAGCAGTTCTTC. Translation gives CTSSQDRGHEQFF.